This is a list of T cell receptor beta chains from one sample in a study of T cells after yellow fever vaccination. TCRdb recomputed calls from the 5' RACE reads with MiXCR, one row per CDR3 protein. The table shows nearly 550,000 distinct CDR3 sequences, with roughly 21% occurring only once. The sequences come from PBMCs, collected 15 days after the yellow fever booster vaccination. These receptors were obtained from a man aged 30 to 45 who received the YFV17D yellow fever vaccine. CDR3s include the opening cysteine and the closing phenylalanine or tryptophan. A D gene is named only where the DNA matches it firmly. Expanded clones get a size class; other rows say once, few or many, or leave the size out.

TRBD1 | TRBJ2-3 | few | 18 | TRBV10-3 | TGTGCCATCAGGCCGACCGGGACAGGGGGAACCGGCACAGATACGCAGTATTTT | CAIRPTGTGGTGTDTQYF
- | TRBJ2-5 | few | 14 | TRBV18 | TGTGCCAGCTCACCACCGGGGGTCTGGGAGACCCAGTACTTC | CASSPPGVWETQYF
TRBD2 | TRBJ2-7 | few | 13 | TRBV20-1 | TGCAGTGCTAGTGGGGGGGGACCCTACGAGCAGTACTTC | CSASGGGPYEQYF
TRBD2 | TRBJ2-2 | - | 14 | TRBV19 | TGTGCCAGTAGTATCGGGACTAGTAATCGGGAGCTGTTTTTT | CASSIGTSNRELFF
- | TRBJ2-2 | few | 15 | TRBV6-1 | TGTGCCAACGTCTGGAAGGGTGGCGACACCGGGGAGCTGTTTTTT | CANVWKGGDTGELFF
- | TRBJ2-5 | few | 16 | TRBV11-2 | TGTGCCAGCAGCTTAGCCGGGACCGCTGGAGGAGAGACCCAGTACTTC | CASSLAGTAGGETQYF
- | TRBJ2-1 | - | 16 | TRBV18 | TGTGCCAGCTCACCATCTAACACCAACTCCTACAATGAGCAGTTCTTC | CASSPSNTNSYNEQFF
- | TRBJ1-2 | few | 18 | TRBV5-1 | TGCGCCAGCAGCTCACAGGGTATGACCACCATCGGGACTTATGGCTACACCTTC | CASSSQGMTTIGTYGYTF
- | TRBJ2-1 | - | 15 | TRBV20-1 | TGCAGTGCTAGAGATCCTTCTGGGGCGTACAATGAGCAGTTCTTC | CSARDPSGAYNEQFF
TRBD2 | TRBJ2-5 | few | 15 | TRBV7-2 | TGTGCCAGCAGCTTAGGCGGGGGGTACCAAGAGACCCAGTACTTC | CASSLGGGYQETQYF
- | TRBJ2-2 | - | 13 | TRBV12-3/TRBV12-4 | TGTGCCAGCAGTTTCAAGGGCCGAGGGGAGCTGTTTTTT | CASSFKGRGELFF
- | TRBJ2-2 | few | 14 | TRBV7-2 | TGTGCCAGCAGCCCGGGACTTTACACCGGGGAGCTGTTTTTT | CASSPGLYTGELFF
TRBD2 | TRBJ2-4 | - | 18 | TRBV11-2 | TGTGCCAGCAGCCCCCATTCCGGGACTAGCGGGAGTTTGAACATTCAGTACTTC | CASSPHSGTSGSLNIQYF
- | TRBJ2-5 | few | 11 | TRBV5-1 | TGCGCCAGCAGCAAAGAAGAGACCCAGTACTTC | CASSKEETQYF
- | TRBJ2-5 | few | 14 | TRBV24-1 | TGTGCCACCAGTGATTCGGGGAGTCCGGAGACCCAGTACTTC | CATSDSGSPETQYF
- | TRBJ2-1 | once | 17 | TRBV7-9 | TGTGCCAGCAGCTCAGGGCAGGGGAAGAGTTTAACGGATGAGCAGTTCTTC | CASSSGQGKSLTDEQFF
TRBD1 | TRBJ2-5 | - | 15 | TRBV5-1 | TGCGCCAGCAGCTTGGCAGGGACAGGTGGAGAGACCCAGTACTTC | CASSLAGTGGETQYF